These 8 T cell receptor beta chains were all obtained from the same sample, sequenced in a study of control samples from healthy donors and cancer patients. Clones were sequenced by immunoSEQ multiplex PCR, and TCRdb holds only the in-frame ones, with some missing. This sample yields over 100,000 clones, of which less than 95% are seen a single time; roughly 4.4% belongs to the top ten. The sequencing input was blood. The receptors derive from a human donor in good health. The donor label of this sample is uncertain.

The chain joins TRBV7-2 to TRBJ2-1, with a weak D call TRBD1 (5 bases). Trimming took 0 bases from V and 13 from J, leaving 10 bases between them. Per the germline V gene, CDR1 is SGHTA and CDR2 is FQGNSA. This CDR3 contains 12 residues. In nucleotides, the CDR3 is TGTGCCAGCAGCTTAGCCGGCGGACAACAGTTCTTC. Translated, it gives CASSLAGGQQFF.

The rearrangement links TRBV2 to TRBJ1-1; D is undetermined. CDR3 length: 16 residues. Between the trimmed V and J ends, which lost 2 bases and 1 base, there was a span of 14 bases. Germline CDR1 reads SNHLY; CDR2 reads FYNNEI. The CDR3 bases are TGTGCCAGCAGTGAACCCACCTTTGGAGCGAACACTGAAGCTTTCTTT. This codes for CASSEPTFGANTEAFF.

With regard to this clone: It is unclear where the CDR3 begins or ends on the DNA, so no DNA is shown, and the CDR3 is as TCRdb lists it. This chain joins TRBV6-2 or TRBV6-3 and TRBJ2-7; TRBD1, as called in the table, went unchecked against the DNA. The CDR3 contains 15 residues when both ends are counted. Germline V gene lookup returns CDR1 MNHEY and CDR2 SVGEGT. The CDR3 reads CASSSSGQGAYEQYV.

The gene calls are TRBV27 and TRBJ1-5, with D possibly TRBD1 on 6 matching bases. Germline lookup yields CDR1 MNHEY and CDR2 SMNVEV (reference sequence). This CDR3 has 16 amino acids. Trimming pared 5 bases from V and 2 bases from J, leaving 16 bases between. The CDR3 loop reads CASSTTGPGGNQPQHF. DNA of the CDR3: TGTGCCAGCAGTACCACAGGGCCCGGGGGCAATCAGCCCCAGCATTTT.

The chain is built from TRBV7-9 and TRBJ1-2; possibly TRBD1 for D (5 bases). Germline V gene lookup returns CDR1 SEHNR and CDR2 FQNEAQ (reference sequence). CDR3 length equals 14 residues. V shed 1 base and J shed 4 bases, with 10 bases lying between them. The CDR3 coding sequence is TGTGCCAGCAGCTTAGAATCGGGGGGCTATGGCTACACCTTC. Protein sequence: CASSLESGGYGYTF.

The chain combines TRBV9 with TRBJ2-3; tentatively, D is TRBD1 (6 bases). This CDR3 comprises 16 residues. In germline, CDR1 is SGDLS, CDR2 YYNGEE. V lost 1 base and J lost 5, with 17 bases in between. The CDR3 is CASSVTPTGPGDTQYF. The CDR3 DNA reads as TGTGCCAGCAGCGTAACCCCGACAGGTCCTGGAGATACGCAGTATTTT. Full variable domain (outside the CDR3, taken from reference TRBV9 and TRBJ2-3): DSGVTQTPKHLITATGQRVTLRCSPRSGDLSVYWYQQSLDQGLQFLIQYYNGEERAKGNILERFSAQQFPDLHSELNLSSLELGDSALYFCASSVTPTGPGDTQYFGPGTRLTVL.

V is TRBV4-2 and J is TRBJ2-3; 15 nucleotides match TRBD2. CDR1 LGHNA and CDR2 YNFKEQ come from the germline V gene. The CDR3 spans 17 residues. Losses at the gene ends were 2 bases for V and 4 bases for J; bases not matched to a gene: 4. This CDR3 is CASSQRTSGGVADTQYF. DNA of the CDR3: TGTGCCAGCAGCCAACGGACTAGCGGGGGGGTCGCAGATACGCAGTATTTT.

The chain uses TRBV28 and TRBJ1-1; a possible D gene is TRBD1 (6 bases). Deletions cut 7 bases from V and 0 bases from J, with 15 bases between. CDR3 length: 15 residues. Germline values: CDR1 MDHEN, CDR2 SYDVKM. CDR3 protein: CASTNLDRLNTEAFF. Here the CDR3 DNA reads TGTGCCAGCACCAACCTCGACAGGCTGAACACTGAAGCTTTCTTT.